Presented here are 22 T cell receptor beta chains from one specimen sequenced in a study of CD8+CD57+ T cells in acquired aplastic anemia. Genomic DNA, serving as template, underwent TCR beta VDJ and CDR3 profiling. TCRdb reanalysed the reads using MiXCR and keeps one entry per CDR3 protein. The sample includes 190,000 or so distinct CDR3 sequences, 48% of them seen just once. All patients picked for sequencing had shown, by flow cytometry, an expansion of CD8+CD57+ cells. Sequenced material: sorted CD4+, CD8+, or CD8+CD57+ T cells (not recorded which) from PBMCs. The receptors were gathered from a human donor with aplastic anemia.

This clonotype has only a few counts. The gene calls are TRBV18 and TRBJ2-2, with 10 bases identical to TRBD2. Trimming cost V 2 bases and J 4 bases; bases outside gene matches: 10. The CDR3 totals 18 residues. Germline CDR1 and CDR2: KGHSH and LQKENI. CDR3 sequence reads: CASSPYQSSGSVTGELFF. The CDR3 DNA sequence: TGTGCCAGCTCACCATACCAATCTAGCGGGAGTGTCACCGGGGAGCTGTTTTTT.

This chain links TRBV20-1 with TRBJ1-1, with unresolved D. The CDR3 spans 14 residues. V was trimmed by 1 base and J by 0 bases, leaving 9 bases between them. CDR1 and CDR2 from the germline V gene are DFQATT and SNEGSKA (reference sequence). The CDR3 loop is CSARVPVMNTEAFF. In DNA form, the CDR3 reads TGCAGTGCTAGAGTCCCAGTAATGAACACTGAAGCTTTCTTT.

Worth noting for this clonotype: A much more abundant neighbour one base away suggests this may be a read error. V usage is TRBV5-1 and J usage is TRBJ1-3; possible D gene TRBD1, 5 bases. Germline values: CDR1 SGHRS, CDR2 YFSETQ. There are 17 residues in the CDR3. The CDR3 nucleotides are TGCGCCAGCAGCTCGACCGTCGACAGTCTCTCTGGAAACACCATGTATTTT. Amino acids: CASSSTVDSLSGNTMYF. Full variable domain (outside the CDR3, taken from reference TRBV5-1 and TRBJ1-3): KAGVTQTPRYLIKTRGQQVTLSCSPISGHRSVSWYQQTPGQGLQFLFEYFSETQRNKGNFPGRFSGRQFSNSRSEMNVSTLELGDSALYLCASSSTVDSLSGNTMYFGEGSWLTVV.

This clonotype was seen ten or more times. V usage is TRBV12-3 or TRBV12-4 and J usage is TRBJ1-2; tentative D call: TRBD1 (6 bases). Trimming stripped 5 bases from V and 10 bases from J, with 14 bases between. The CDR3 length is 12 residues. Here the CDR3 reads CASSPDDRYYTF. CDR3 DNA sequence: TGTGCCAGCAGTCCTGATGACAGGTACTACACCTTC.

The rearrangement links TRBV28 to TRBJ2-6; D ambiguous. Germline CDR1 is MDHEN and CDR2 is SYDVKM. Trimming left V 2 bases short and J 0 bases short, with 11 bases between. The CDR3 is 17 amino acids. CDR3 DNA: TGTGCCAGCAGTTTACTGACCGAAACCTCTGGGGCCAACGTCCTGACTTTC. Encoded protein: CASSLLTETSGANVLTF. The full variable domain, with the rest looked up from reference TRBV28 and TRBJ2-6, is DVKVTQSSRYLVKRTGEKVFLECVQDMDHENMFWYRQDPGLGLRLIYFSYDVKMKEKGDIPEGYSVSREKKERFSLILESASTNQTSMYLCASSLLTETSGANVLTFGAGSRLTVL.

The chain is built from TRBV19 and TRBJ2-7; possibly TRBD1 for D (5 bases). The CDR3 is 14 amino acids. Between the trimmed V and J ends, which lost 2 bases and 0 bases, there was a span of 8 bases. Looked up from germline, CDR1 is LNHDA and CDR2 is SQIVND (reference sequence). The CDR3 spells CASSIQTDSYEQYF. In nucleotides, the CDR3 is TGTGCCAGTAGTATACAGACAGACTCCTACGAGCAGTACTTC.

CDR3 sequence reads: CSVGEGSYEQYF. DNA of the CDR3: TGCAGCGTCGGGGAGGGGTCATACGAGCAGTACTTC. The chain couples TRBV29-1 to TRBJ2-7, with TRBD2 matching 7 bases. This CDR3 comprises 12 residues. Germline trimming cut 6 bases from V and 4 bases from J; bases unmatched to any gene: 6. Germline V gene sequence: CDR1 SQVTM, CDR2 ANQGSEA.

This clonotype was picked up many times. The chain uses TRBV6-1 and TRBJ2-7; 8 bases agree with TRBD1. This CDR3 comprises 13 residues. Germline CDR1 reads MNHNS; CDR2 reads SASEGT. V was clipped by 10 bases and J by 3 bases; unmatched bases: 8. The CDR3 here is CATHGQGGYEQYF. CDR3 in DNA: TGTGCCACCCATGGACAGGGAGGCTACGAGCAGTACTTC.

The V gene is TRBV7-3, the J gene TRBJ1-4; TRBD1 matches 9 bases. V was pared by 3 bases and J by 7 bases, with 6 bases of the junction left unmatched. The CDR3 runs 15 residues. Germline V lookup: CDR1 SGHTA, CDR2 FQGTGA. The CDR3 region has the DNA TGTGCCAGCAGCTTGTCGGGACAGGGAGGTGAAAAACTGTTTTTT. Its translation: CASSLSGQGGEKLFF.

The genes are TRBV6-1 and TRBJ1-2, with TRBD1 matching 11 bases. This CDR3 is 15 amino acids long. V lost 7 bases to trimming and J lost 3 bases; unmatched junction nucleotides: 7. Germline values: CDR1 MNHNS, CDR2 SASEGT. The CDR3 sequence: CASKGAGQGDYGYTF. The DNA of the CDR3 is TGTGCCAGCAAGGGTGCGGGACAGGGGGACTATGGCTACACCTTC.

Written as DNA, the CDR3 is TGTGCCAGCAGCTTATTGGACAGCTACTATGGCTACACCTTC. It codes for CASSLLDSYYGYTF. This chain connects TRBV7-8 to TRBJ1-2, with TRBD1 as a possible D gene (6 bases). Trimming removed 2 bases at V and 3 bases at J, with 10 bases between. The CDR3 extends over 14 amino acids. Germline CDR1 SGHVS, CDR2 FQNEAQ.

The chain has TRBV12-3 or TRBV12-4 and TRBJ1-5; D remains unclear. This CDR3 spans 13 amino acids. With 6 bases removed from V and 5 bases from J, the gap between germline ends came to 11 bases. The CDR3 DNA reads TGTGCCAGCAGAGAAAGACTTGATCAGCCCCAGCATTTT. Encoded protein: CASRERLDQPQHF.

This clonotype was seen at least ten times. The chain recombines TRBV10-3 with TRBJ2-3; 7 positions match TRBD2. After removal of 3 bases from V and 2 bases from J, the junction contained 5 bases not matched to a gene. The CDR3 has 15 residues. Germline values: CDR1 ENHRY, CDR2 SYGVKD. The CDR3 DNA reads as TGTGCCATCAGTGAAAGGCGGGGGTTCACAGATACGCAGTATTTT. Translation gives CAISERRGFTDTQYF.

This clonotype was counted many times. The CDR3 region is CASSQDVRQYGYTF. The CDR3 DNA reads as TGCGCCAGCAGCCAAGATGTCAGACAATATGGCTACACCTTC. The genes are TRBV4-1 and TRBJ1-2; D is unresolved. Trimming stripped 0 bases from V and 5 bases from J, with 10 bases between. From germline, CDR1 is MGHRA and CDR2 YSYEKL. The CDR3 contains 14 residues.

There are many counts of this clonotype. This chain links TRBV15 with TRBJ1-2, with D possibly TRBD1 on 5 matching bases. V was shortened by 0 bases and J by 5 bases, with 10 bases between the two germline ends. Germline V CDR1 and CDR2: LNHNV, YYDKDF (reference sequence). This CDR3 comprises 14 residues. Here the CDR3 reads CATSREVGAYGYTF. The CDR3 bases are TGTGCCACCAGCAGAGAGGTCGGGGCTTATGGCTACACCTTC. The full variable domain, its missing parts supplied by reference TRBV15 and TRBJ1-2, is DAMVIQNPRYQVTQFGKPVTLSCSQTLNHNVMYWYQQKSSQAPKLLFHYYDKDFNNEADTPDNFQSRRPNTSFCFLDIRSPGLGDTAMYLCATSREVGAYGYTFGSGTRLTVV.

This clonotype was seen many times. The chain couples TRBV5-1 to TRBJ2-7, with 8 bases matching TRBD1. This CDR3 spans 15 amino acids. The V and J ends lost 0 bases and 7 bases, in that order; junction bases with no gene match: 9. CDR1 and CDR2 from the germline V gene are SGHRS and YFSETQ. CDR3 in amino acids: CASSLDRTGQAEQYF. DNA for the CDR3: TGCGCCAGCAGCTTGGACCGGACAGGGCAAGCGGAGCAGTACTTC.

The chain joins TRBV20-1 to TRBJ1-2, with TRBD1 matching 12 bases. The length of the CDR3 is 14 residues. Germline trimming cut 3 bases from V and 6 bases from J; bases unmatched to any gene: 5. Per germline, CDR1 DFQATT and CDR2 SNEGSKA (reference sequence). CDR3 region: CSASPGQGANGYTF. In DNA, the CDR3 is TGCAGTGCTAGTCCGGGACAGGGGGCCAATGGCTACACCTTC.

The chain recombines TRBV11-3 with TRBJ2-7, with D unclear. CDR1 SGHNT and CDR2 YENEEA come from the germline V gene. The CDR3 is made up of 12 amino acids. The V end was cut by 0 bases, the J end by 12 bases, with 12 bases between. CDR3 DNA: TGTGCCAGCAGCTTAGATTTGGCAACTGCGTACTTC. Translated, it gives CASSLDLATAYF.

In its sample, this clonotype was seen many times. The rearrangement uses TRBV11-1 and TRBJ2-7, with D perhaps TRBD1 or TRBD2 (5 bases each). Germline CDR1 and CDR2: SGHAT and FQDESV (reference sequence). Trimming took off 4 bases at V and 1 base at J, with 17 bases between the two ends. The CDR3 is 16 residues long. The CDR3 loop reads CASSSAGSVVSYEQYF. CDR3 sequence (DNA): TGTGCCAGCAGCTCCGCAGGGAGCGTCGTATCCTACGAGCAGTACTTC.

This clonotype was picked up many times. This sequence joins TRBV15 and TRBJ2-7; D is ambiguous. The CDR3 extends over 12 amino acids. V lost 0 bases to trimming and J lost 2 bases, with 2 bases between them. Looked up from germline, CDR1 is LNHNV and CDR2 is YYDKDF (reference sequence). The CDR3 DNA is TGTGCCACCAGCAGAGAGGCCTACGAGCAGTACTTC. It yields the protein CATSREAYEQYF.

The chain uses TRBV2 and TRBJ1-4; tentatively, D is TRBD1 (6 bases). Per germline, CDR1 SNHLY and CDR2 FYNNEI. V shed 6 bases and J shed 7 bases, with 12 bases lying between them. This CDR3 is built from 13 residues. CDR3 protein: CASRTGQGEKLFF. CDR3 sequence (DNA): TGTGCCAGCAGGACAGGCCAGGGTGAAAAACTGTTTTTT.

The rearrangement links TRBV19 to TRBJ1-1; D perhaps matches TRBD1 (5 bases). V dropped 5 bases and J dropped 1 base, with 11 bases sitting between them. Germline-derived CDR1 and CDR2 are LNHDA and SQIVND (reference sequence). CDR3 size: 14 residues. This CDR3 reads CASSRGTENTEAFF. The CDR3 DNA reads TGTGCCAGTAGTCGGGGGACCGAGAACACTGAAGCTTTCTTT.